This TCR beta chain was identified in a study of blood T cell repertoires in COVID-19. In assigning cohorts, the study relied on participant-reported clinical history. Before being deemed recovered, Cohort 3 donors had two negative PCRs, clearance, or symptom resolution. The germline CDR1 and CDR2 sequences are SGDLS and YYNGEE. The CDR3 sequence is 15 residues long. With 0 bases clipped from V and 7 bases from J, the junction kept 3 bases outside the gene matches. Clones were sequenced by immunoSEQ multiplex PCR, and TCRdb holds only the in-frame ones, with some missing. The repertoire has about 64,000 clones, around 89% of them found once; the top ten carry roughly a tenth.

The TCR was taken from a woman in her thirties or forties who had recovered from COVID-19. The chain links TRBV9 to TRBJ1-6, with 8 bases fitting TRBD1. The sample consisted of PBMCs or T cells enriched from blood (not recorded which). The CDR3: CASSVVSGGNSPLHF. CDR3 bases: TGTGCCAGCAGCGTAGTCTCAGGGGGCAATTCACCCCTCCACTTT.